Below are 25 T cell receptor beta chains sequenced from a single sample in a study of CD8+ T cells in alopecia areata. cDNA prepared by RNA extraction and subsequent reverse transcription served as the template for sequencing. Sequenced by immunoSEQ multiplex PCR; TCRdb stores in-frame clones only, minus some. Among a few hundred thousand clones listed, around 67% were seen once. Material: CD4+ T cells sorted from blood, obtained at week 0. The source of these receptors is a human donor with alopecia areata.

The V and J genes are TRBV5-1 and TRBJ2-5; a possible D gene is TRBD1 (6 bases). Trimming cost V 2 bases and J 2 bases, with 7 bases left between them. CDR3 length: 13 amino acids. Germline CDR1 reads SGHRS; CDR2 reads YFSETQ. In nucleotides, the CDR3 is TGCGCCAGCAGCTTTGGACAGCAAGAGACCCAGTACTTC. Protein: CASSFGQQETQYF.

This sequence joins TRBV27 and TRBJ2-5, with 9 bases that match TRBD1. Trimming cost V 7 bases and J 4 bases; bases outside gene matches: 4. CDR1 and CDR2 from the germline V gene are MNHEY and SMNVEV (reference sequence). The CDR3 runs 13 residues. CDR3 region: CASKGQGRETQYF. As DNA, the CDR3 is TGTGCCAGCAAGGGACAGGGACGAGAGACCCAGTACTTC.

V usage is TRBV5-1 and J usage is TRBJ2-1; D may be TRBD2 (5 bases). This CDR3 region has 15 residues. The germline V gene encodes CDR1 SGHRS and CDR2 YFSETQ. V lost 3 bases and J lost 2, with 12 bases in between. This CDR3 reads CASSSGSVTYNEQFF. The CDR3 DNA follows: TGCGCCAGCAGCTCGGGGTCGGTTACCTACAATGAGCAGTTCTTC.

The rearrangement uses TRBV30 and TRBJ1-1; a possible D gene is TRBD1 (5 bases). CDR1 is GTSNPN and CDR2 is SVGIG in the germline V gene (reference sequence). The CDR3 has 13 amino acids. V lost 2 bases and J lost 0, with 7 bases in between. CDR3 in DNA: TGTGCCTGGAGTCACAGGATGAACACTGAAGCTTTCTTT. Its protein product is CAWSHRMNTEAFF.

With regard to this clone: The sample carries other DNA sequences with the same CDR3. The rearrangement joins TRBV29-1 to TRBJ2-7; D is uncertain. The CDR3 is 12 residues long. V shed 4 bases and J shed 0 bases, with 7 bases lying between them. Germline V lookup: CDR1 SQVTM, CDR2 ANQGSEA. The CDR3 is CSVGDTSYEQYF. The CDR3, as DNA: TGCAGCGTTGGTGACACCTCCTACGAGCAGTACTTC.

In this sample, this clone turned up once. The rearrangement links TRBV7-2 to TRBJ2-3; D uncertain. This CDR3 comprises 14 residues. Deletions cut 5 bases from V and 4 bases from J, with 13 bases between. Germline assignment: CDR1 SGHTA and CDR2 FQGNSA. The CDR3 sequence: CASSRPSPPDTQYF. The CDR3 coding sequence is TGTGCCAGCAGCCGGCCCTCCCCCCCAGATACGCAGTATTTT.

This clone was seen only once. The DNA of the CDR3 is TGCGCCAGCAGTCAAGGGGCAGGGAGTCCCCATAGCAATGAGCAGTTCTTC. Translating gives CASSQGAGSPHSNEQFF. The gene calls are TRBV23-1 and TRBJ2-1; possibly TRBD1 or TRBD2 for D (5 bases each). TRBV23-1 is identified as an open reading frame with a role that is uncertain. The CDR3 runs to 17 residues. V dropped 2 bases and J dropped 6 bases, with 20 bases sitting between them.

This sequence joins TRBV29-1 and TRBJ2-3, with TRBD2 matching 10 bases. CDR3 length: 15 residues. Germline lookup yields CDR1 SQVTM and CDR2 ANQGSEA. Trimming cost V 6 bases and J 1 base; bases outside gene matches: 7. As DNA, the CDR3 is TGCAGCGTGACTCTTACTAGCGGGGGCACAGATACGCAGTATTTT. Its protein is CSVTLTSGGTDTQYF.

The rearrangement links TRBV29-1 to TRBJ2-1; TRBD1 might be the D (6 bases). V lost 1 base to trimming and J lost 4 bases, with 11 bases between them. Germline V gene data show CDR1 as SQVTM and CDR2 as ANQGSEA. This CDR3 has 14 residues. The CDR3 region is CSVEVARGYNEQFF. CDR3 sequence (DNA): TGCAGCGTTGAAGTAGCCAGGGGTTACAATGAGCAGTTCTTC.

V usage is TRBV6-1 and J usage is TRBJ2-1, with D uncertain. The CDR3 runs 13 residues. Between the trimmed V and J ends, which lost 3 bases and 12 bases, there was a span of 15 bases. Germline V gene lookup returns CDR1 MNHNS and CDR2 SASEGT. The CDR3 sequence: CASSEIVQASQFF. DNA for the CDR3: TGTGCCAGCAGTGAGATAGTCCAGGCATCGCAGTTCTTC.

The rearrangement uses TRBV2 and TRBJ1-2; a possible D gene is TRBD1 (6 bases). Looked up from germline, CDR1 is SNHLY and CDR2 is FYNNEI. The germline V and J ends were trimmed by 8 bases and 7 bases, with 17 bases remaining between them. The CDR3 sequence is 13 residues long. The CDR3 region has the DNA TGTGCCAGCTTGGACAGCCGACAATCTGGCTACACCTTC. Translated, it gives CASLDSRQSGYTF.

This clone was counted a single time. V and J are TRBV6-5 and TRBJ2-7; 7 nucleotides line up with TRBD1. Looked up from germline, CDR1 is MNHEY and CDR2 is SVGAGI. The V segment lost 6 bases and the J segment 3 bases; nucleotides outside the gene matches: 11. CDR3 length equals 15 residues. CDR3 in DNA: TGTGCCAGCAGAACTATGACAGGGCTTCTCTACGAGCAGTACTTC. Translating it yields CASRTMTGLLYEQYF.

The J gene is TRBJ2-3, the V gene TRBV4-2; D possibly corresponds to TRBD2 (5 bases). There are 15 residues in the CDR3. Germline-derived CDR1 and CDR2 are LGHNA and YNFKEQ. V was trimmed by 1 base and J by 0 bases, leaving 8 bases between them. The CDR3 region is CASSQGGLSTDTQYF. The CDR3 nucleotides read TGTGCCAGCAGCCAAGGAGGACTGAGCACAGATACGCAGTATTTT.

CDR3: CASSGRVHEQYF. Here the CDR3 DNA reads TGTGCCAGCAGCGGCAGGGTCCACGAGCAGTACTTC. V is TRBV2 and J is TRBJ2-7; maybe TRBD1 (5 bases). Germline values: CDR1 SNHLY, CDR2 FYNNEI. The CDR3 runs 12 residues. The V gene lost 6 bases and the J gene lost 5 bases, with 11 bases spanning the gap.

This clone was detected only a few times. Other DNA variants within this sample encode the same CDR3. The chain recombines TRBV30 with TRBJ1-1, with D uncertain. Germline lookup yields CDR1 GTSNPN and CDR2 SVGIG (reference sequence). V gave up 0 bases and J gave up 5 bases, with 10 bases separating them. The CDR3 runs to 13 residues. CDR3 amino acids: CAWSVAGGTEAFF. DNA for the CDR3: TGTGCCTGGAGTGTGGCGGGCGGGACTGAAGCTTTCTTT.

Written as DNA, the CDR3 is TGTGCCTGGAGTGTTAATGAGCAGTTCTTC. Translated, it gives CAWSVNEQFF. The rearrangement links TRBV30 to TRBJ2-1; no clear D. The CDR3 spans 10 residues. Trimming removed 0 bases at V and 7 bases at J, with 1 base between. Germline assignment: CDR1 GTSNPN and CDR2 SVGIG (reference sequence).

The table lists this clone with many counts. The J gene is TRBJ2-3, the V gene TRBV7-2; 8 bases agree with TRBD2. CDR3 length: 16 amino acids. The V gene's germline CDR1 is SGHTA and CDR2 FQGNSA. J gave up 4 bases and V 4 bases, and 10 bases lay outside the gene matches. CDR3 sequence: CASSSGWRGASDTQYF. CDR3 DNA: TGTGCCAGCAGCTCCGGGTGGCGGGGGGCCTCAGATACGCAGTATTTT.

The rearrangement links TRBV5-1 to TRBJ2-1; 9 bases align to TRBD2. Germline V lookup: CDR1 SGHRS, CDR2 YFSETQ. The CDR3 length is 15 residues. V trimming: 1 base; J trimming: 4 bases; junction bases outside the gene matches: 3. CDR3 nucleotide sequence: TGCGCCAGCAGCTTGTCTAGCGGGGCGTACAATGAGCAGTTCTTC. Encoded protein: CASSLSSGAYNEQFF.

The chain combines TRBV6-6 with TRBJ2-6; TRBD2 is a possible D gene (5 bases). Trimming removed 6 bases at V and 4 bases at J, with 13 bases between. CDR1 is MNHNY, CDR2 SVGAGI, per germline (reference sequence). The CDR3 runs 15 residues. The CDR3 DNA reads as TGTGCCAGCAGCCCCGGACTCCCCGGGGCCAACGTCCTGACTTTC. Translating gives CASSPGLPGANVLTF.

The chain recombines TRBV4-1 with TRBJ2-3, with D perhaps being TRBD1 or TRBD2 (5 bases each). The CDR3 loop spans 12 amino acids. The germline CDR1 and CDR2 sequences are MGHRA and YSYEKL. V was clipped by 4 bases and J by 8 bases, with 10 bases between them. CDR3 DNA sequence: TGCGCCAGCAGCCGGATGGGACGTACGCAGTATTTT. Amino acid sequence: CASSRMGRTQYF.

The chain recombines TRBV5-4 with TRBJ2-7; unclear D gene. The CDR3 has 13 amino acids. V lost 0 bases and J lost 4, with 8 bases in between. CDR1 is SGHNT and CDR2 is YYREEE in the germline V gene (reference sequence). DNA for the CDR3: TGTGCCAGCAGCTTGGAGGGCCGATACGAGCAGTACTTC. Translated: CASSLEGRYEQYF. Together with reference TRBV5-4 and TRBJ2-7, the CDR3 gives the full variable domain: ETGVTQSPTHLIKTRGQQVTLRCSSQSGHNTVSWYQQALGQGPQFIFQYYREEENGRGNFPPRFSGLQFPNYSSELNVNALELDDSALYLCASSLEGRYEQYFGPGTRLTVT.

The chain combines TRBV6-6 with TRBJ2-7; 9 nucleotides align to TRBD1. Germline values: CDR1 MNHNY, CDR2 SVGAGI (reference sequence). The V and J ends lost 4 bases and 2 bases, in that order; junction bases with no gene match: 6. The CDR3 length is 15 residues. The CDR3 region is CASSSGTGIAYEQYF. The CDR3 DNA is TGTGCCAGCAGTTCCGGGACAGGGATCGCCTACGAGCAGTACTTC.

Only a few counts were recorded for this clone. The rearrangement uses TRBV29-1 and TRBJ2-5; tentative D call: TRBD1 (5 bases). This CDR3 is built from 11 residues. Germline V CDR1 and CDR2: SQVTM, ANQGSEA. Trimming removed 7 bases from V and 0 bases from J, with 6 bases in between. CDR3 region: CSAGYQETQYF. CDR3 in DNA: TGCAGCGCAGGGTACCAAGAGACCCAGTACTTC.

The genes are TRBV29-1 and TRBJ2-5; perhaps D is TRBD1 or TRBD2 (5 bases each). V was pared by 3 bases and J by 0 bases, with 11 bases between. This CDR3 has 14 amino acids. Germline-derived CDR1 and CDR2 are SQVTM and ANQGSEA. CDR3 region: CSVDPGPYQETQYF. For the CDR3, the DNA is TGCAGCGTTGACCCGGGGCCCTACCAAGAGACCCAGTACTTC. The full variable domain, in which reference TRBV29-1 and TRBJ2-5 provide the parts outside the CDR3, is SAVISQKPSRDICQRGTSLTIQCQVDSQVTMMFWYRQQPGQSLTLIATANQGSEATYESGFVIDKFPISRPNLTFSTLTVSNMSPEDSSIYLCSVDPGPYQETQYFGPGTRLLVL.

This clone was seen only a few times. The chain has TRBV29-1 and TRBJ2-7; unclear D gene. CDR1 is SQVTM, CDR2 ANQGSEA, per germline. This CDR3 has 13 residues. V lost 2 bases and J 2 bases, leaving 10 bases between the germline ends. DNA of the CDR3: TGCAGCGTTGAAACGGGCGTAGCCTACGAGCAGTACTTC. Translated, it gives CSVETGVAYEQYF.